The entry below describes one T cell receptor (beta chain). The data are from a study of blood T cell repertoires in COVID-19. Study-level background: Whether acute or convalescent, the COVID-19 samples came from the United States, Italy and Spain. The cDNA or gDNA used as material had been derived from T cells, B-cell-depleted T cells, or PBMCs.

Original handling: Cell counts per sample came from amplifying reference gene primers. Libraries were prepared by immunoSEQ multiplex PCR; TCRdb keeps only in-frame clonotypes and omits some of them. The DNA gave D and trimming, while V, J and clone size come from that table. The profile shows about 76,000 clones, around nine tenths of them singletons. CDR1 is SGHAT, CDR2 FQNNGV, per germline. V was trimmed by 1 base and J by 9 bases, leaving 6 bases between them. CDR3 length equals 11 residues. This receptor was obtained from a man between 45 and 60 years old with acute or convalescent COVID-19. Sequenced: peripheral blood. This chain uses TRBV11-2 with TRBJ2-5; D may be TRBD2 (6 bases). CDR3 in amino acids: CASSLGEAQYF. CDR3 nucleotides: TGTGCCAGCAGCTTAGGGGAGGCCCAGTACTTC.